In its sample, the clone carrying this T cell receptor beta chain was seen once. In the original workflow: Reference gene primer amplification gave nucleated cell count estimates. Assay used: immunoSEQ multiplex PCR; TCRdb lists only in-frame clones, some missing. The D gene and trimming were derived from the DNA, and the V and J assignments and clone size from that table. Of a few hundred thousand clones in the sample, 85% to 90% were seen once. The record originates from a study of blood T cell repertoires in COVID-19. Across the study: Both acute and convalescent COVID-19 samples were obtained from the United States, Italy and Spain.

Germline V lookup: CDR1 SGHTA, CDR2 FQGNSA. V shed 6 bases and J shed 0 bases, with 15 bases lying between them. The CDR3 totals 16 residues. This chain uses TRBV7-2 with TRBJ2-4, with D maybe TRBD1 (6 bases). Sequencing was done on a sample of peripheral blood. The source of this sequence is a man between 25 and 39 years old with acute or convalescent COVID-19. Written as DNA, the CDR3 is TGTGCCAGCAGACCTCCAGGGGTATCAGCCAAAAACATTCAGTACTTC. This gives the protein CASRPPGVSAKNIQYF.